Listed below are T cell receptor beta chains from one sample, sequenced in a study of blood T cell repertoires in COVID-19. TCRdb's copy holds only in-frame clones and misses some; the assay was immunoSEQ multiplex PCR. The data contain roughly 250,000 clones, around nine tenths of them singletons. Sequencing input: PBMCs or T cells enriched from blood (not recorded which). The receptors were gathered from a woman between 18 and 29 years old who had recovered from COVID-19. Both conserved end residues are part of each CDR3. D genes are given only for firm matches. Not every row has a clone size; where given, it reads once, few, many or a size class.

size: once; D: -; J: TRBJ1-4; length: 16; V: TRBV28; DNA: TGTGCCAGCAGTTCCCCTCGGCAGGGGATAGATGAAAAACTGTTTTTT; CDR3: CASSSPRQGIDEKLFF
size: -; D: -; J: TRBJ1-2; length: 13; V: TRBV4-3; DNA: TGCGCCAGCAGCCAAGAGGCGGGGAGCGGCTACACCTTC; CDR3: CASSQEAGSGYTF
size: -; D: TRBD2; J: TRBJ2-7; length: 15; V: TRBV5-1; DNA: TGCGCCAGCAGCATGACTAGCGGGAGCGGGTACGAGCAGTACTTC; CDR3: CASSMTSGSGYEQYF
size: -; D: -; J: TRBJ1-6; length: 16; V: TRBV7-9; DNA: TGTGCCAGCCGTTCGGGGGAGAGCTCCTATAATTCACCCCTCCACTTT; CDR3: CASRSGESSYNSPLHF
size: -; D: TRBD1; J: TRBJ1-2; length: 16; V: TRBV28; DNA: TGTGCCAGCAGCTCAACTGGACAGGCCATCACATTGGGCTACACCTTC; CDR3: CASSSTGQAITLGYTF
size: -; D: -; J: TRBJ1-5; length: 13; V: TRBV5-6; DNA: TGTGCCAGCAGCTTAGGGAGAAATCAGCCCCAGCATTTT; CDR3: CASSLGRNQPQHF
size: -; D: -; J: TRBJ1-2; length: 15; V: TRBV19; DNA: TGTGCCAGTAAAGTGGAGAGCCAAGCTAACTATGGCTACACCTTC; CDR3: CASKVESQANYGYTF
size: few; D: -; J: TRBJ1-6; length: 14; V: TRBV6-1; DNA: TGTGCCAGCAGTGAGAGGATCCGGGTTTCACCCCTCCACTTT; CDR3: CASSERIRVSPLHF
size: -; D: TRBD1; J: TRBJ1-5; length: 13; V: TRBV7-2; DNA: TGTGCCAGCAGCTTTACAGGGGGTCAGCCCCAGCATTTT; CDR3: CASSFTGGQPQHF
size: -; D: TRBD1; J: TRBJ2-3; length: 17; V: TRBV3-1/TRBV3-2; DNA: TGTGCCAGCAGCCAAGTGGGGCTCAGGGGGCTTACAGATACGCAGTATTTT; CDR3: CASSQVGLRGLTDTQYF
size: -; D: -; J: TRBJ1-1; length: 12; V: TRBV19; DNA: TGTGCCACAGGACATACTAACACTGAAGCTTTCTTT; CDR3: CATGHTNTEAFF
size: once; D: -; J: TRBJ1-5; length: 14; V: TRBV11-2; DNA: TGTGCCAGCAGCTTCGGGTCAGGGAATGGGCCCCAGCATTTT; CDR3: CASSFGSGNGPQHF
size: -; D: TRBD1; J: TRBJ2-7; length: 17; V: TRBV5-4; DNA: TGTGCCAGCAGGCCCGGTGGGACAGGGGGAATCTCCTACGAGCAGTACTTC; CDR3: CASRPGGTGGISYEQYF
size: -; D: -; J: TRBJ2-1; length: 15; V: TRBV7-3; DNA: TGTGCCAGCAGCCCTACGGGAAAAGCGCGCAATGAGCAGTTCTTC; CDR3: CASSPTGKARNEQFF
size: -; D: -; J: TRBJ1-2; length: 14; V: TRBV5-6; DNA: TGTGCCAGCAGCTTGGAGGTGGGAGGGTCCGGCTACACCTTC; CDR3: CASSLEVGGSGYTF
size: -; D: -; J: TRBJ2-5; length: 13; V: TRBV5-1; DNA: TGCGCCAGCAGCCCGGGATACCAAGAGACCCAGTACTTC; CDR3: CASSPGYQETQYF
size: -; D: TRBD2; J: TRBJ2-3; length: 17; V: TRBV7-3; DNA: TGTGCCAGCAGCCCGCGGGGAGCGGGGGGCTATAGGAATACGCAGTATTTT; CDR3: CASSPRGAGGYRNTQYF
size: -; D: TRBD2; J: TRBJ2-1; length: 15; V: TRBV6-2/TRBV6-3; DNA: TGTGCCAGCAGTTCCGGGACTAGCTTCTACAATGAGCAGTTCTTC; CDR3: CASSSGTSFYNEQFF
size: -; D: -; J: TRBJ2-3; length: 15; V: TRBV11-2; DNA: TGTGCCAGCACCGGACTGCCGCCTAGCACAGATACGCAGTATTTT; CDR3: CASTGLPPSTDTQYF
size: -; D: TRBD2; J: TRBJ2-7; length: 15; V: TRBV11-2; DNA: TGTGCCAGCAGCTTGGGACTAGCGGGAGTAGGGGAGCAGTACTTC; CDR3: CASSLGLAGVGEQYF
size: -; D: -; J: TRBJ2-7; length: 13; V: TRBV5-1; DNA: TGCGCCAGCAGCTTGGGGACAGAGGCCGAGCAGTACTTC; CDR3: CASSLGTEAEQYF
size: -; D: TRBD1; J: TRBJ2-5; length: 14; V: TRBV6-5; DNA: TGTGCCACCGCTGACAGGGATTTACAAGAGACCCAGTACTTC; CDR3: CATADRDLQETQYF
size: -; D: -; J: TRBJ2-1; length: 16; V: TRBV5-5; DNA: TGTGCCAGCACCTTCGGAAGGGGGGGAGCCTACAATGAGCAGTTCTTC; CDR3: CASTFGRGGAYNEQFF
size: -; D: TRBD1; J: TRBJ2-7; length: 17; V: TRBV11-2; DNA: TGTGCCAGCAGCATGACCGGGACAGGGGTCCACTCCTACGAGCAGTACTTC; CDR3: CASSMTGTGVHSYEQYF
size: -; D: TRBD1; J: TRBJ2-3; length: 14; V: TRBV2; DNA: TGTGCCAGCAGTCCGGACAGGGGATCGAGTACGCAGTATTTT; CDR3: CASSPDRGSSTQYF
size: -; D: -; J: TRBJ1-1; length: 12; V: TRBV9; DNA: TGTGCCAGCAGCTATCGTGACACTGAAGCTTTCTTT; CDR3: CASSYRDTEAFF
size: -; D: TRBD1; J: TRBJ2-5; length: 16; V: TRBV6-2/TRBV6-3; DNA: TGTGCCAGCAGTTACTCGGGCAGGGGGATTCAAGAGACCCAGTACTTC; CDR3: CASSYSGRGIQETQYF
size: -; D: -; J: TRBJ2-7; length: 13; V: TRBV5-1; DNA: TGCGCCAGCAGCTTTGACTACCGCTACGAGCAGTACTTC; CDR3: CASSFDYRYEQYF
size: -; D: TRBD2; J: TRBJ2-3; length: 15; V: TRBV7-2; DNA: TGTGCCAGCAGTCTCAGCGGGGGGTTCACAGATACGCAGTATTTT; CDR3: CASSLSGGFTDTQYF
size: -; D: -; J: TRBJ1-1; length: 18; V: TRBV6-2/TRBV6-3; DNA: TGTGCCAGCAGTTACTCGAGACAGGCCGAAGAATTGAACACTGAAGCTTTCTTT; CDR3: CASSYSRQAEELNTEAFF
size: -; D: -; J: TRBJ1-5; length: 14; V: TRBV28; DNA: TGTGCCAGCAGTTTAGGCAGGGGAGATCAGCCCCAGCATTTT; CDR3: CASSLGRGDQPQHF
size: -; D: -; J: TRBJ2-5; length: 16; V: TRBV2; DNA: TGTGCCAGCAGTGAAGCGCTTGTTCCGAGAAAAGAGACCCAGTACTTC; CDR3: CASSEALVPRKETQYF
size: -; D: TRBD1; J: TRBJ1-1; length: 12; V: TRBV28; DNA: TGTGCCAGCACGGACAGGGGCACTGAAGCTTTCTTT; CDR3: CASTDRGTEAFF
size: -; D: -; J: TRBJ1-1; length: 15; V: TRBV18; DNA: TGTGCCAGCTCACCCCCGGAGGGTGCGAACACTGAAGCTTTCTTT; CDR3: CASSPPEGANTEAFF
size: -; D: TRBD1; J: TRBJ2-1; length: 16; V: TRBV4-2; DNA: TGTGCCAGCAGCCAAGAGGCGGGACAGGCTTACAATGAGCAGTTCTTC; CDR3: CASSQEAGQAYNEQFF
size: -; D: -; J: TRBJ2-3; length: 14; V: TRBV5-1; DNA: TGCGCCAGCAGCGGGGACATTAGCACAGATACGCAGTATTTT; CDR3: CASSGDISTDTQYF
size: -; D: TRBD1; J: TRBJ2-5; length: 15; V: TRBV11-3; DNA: TGTGCCAGCAGCTCCGGGACAGGGGGGACCGAGACCCAGTACTTC; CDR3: CASSSGTGGTETQYF
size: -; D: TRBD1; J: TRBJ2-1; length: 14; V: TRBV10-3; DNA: TGTGCCATCAGTGGGGGACAGCTTTACAATGAGCAGTTCTTC; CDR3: CAISGGQLYNEQFF